The clone carrying this T cell receptor (beta chain) was counted only a few times. Its target is not known. The ends lost 3 bases at V and 4 bases at J; junction bases unmatched: 12. The CDR3 loop spans 16 amino acids. CDR1 is DFQATT and CDR2 is SNEGSKA in the germline V gene (reference sequence). This sample is part of a study of T cell repertoires in cytomegalovirus infection. Whole-study findings and limits: HLA-C-restricted CMV clonotypes gave the most frequent clonotype in two of eight donors.

One entry per CDR3 protein, called by TCRdb with MiXCR from the reads. The data hold some 600,000 distinct CDR3 sequences, with approximately 25% observed a single time. Sequences were obtained from CD8+ T cells from PBMCs. The receptor was derived from a human donor in good health (CMV status not recorded). Some clones in this sample may be carry-over from other donors' samples. This sequence joins TRBV20-1 and TRBJ2-1, with 7 nucleotides matching TRBD2. DNA of the CDR3: TGCAGTGCTAGGAGTACCCTAGCGGAACCTTACAATGAGCAGTTCTTC. Translation gives CSARSTLAEPYNEQFF.